The rows below give T cell receptor beta chains drawn from one sample of a study of T cells after yellow fever vaccination. Each CDR3 protein gets one entry after TCRdb re-called the 5' RACE reads with MiXCR. This table has 30,000 to 35,000 distinct CDR3 sequences, 6% to 8.5% appearing once. The sequences come from PBMCs, either bulk or a sorted T-cell subset (CD4+, CD8+, memory, or dextramer-sorted; not recorded which), collected on the day of the first yellow fever vaccination. These receptors all come from a man between 18 and 35 years old who received the YFV17D yellow fever vaccine. Both conserved end residues are part of each CDR3. Each record gives: J gene, clone size, V gene, D gene, CDR3 protein, CDR3 DNA. A D gene is named only where the DNA matches it firmly. A row's size may be missing; if present it is once, few, many or a size class.

>TRBJ2-7|NA|TRBV6-6|TRBD2
CATLTRGTEQYF
TGTGCCACCTTGACGCGGGGGACCGAGCAGTACTTC
>TRBJ2-3|many|TRBV7-9|NA
CASSSRRGGGADTQYF
TGTGCCAGCAGCTCCCGTAGAGGGGGGGGCGCAGATACGCAGTATTTT
>TRBJ2-1|many|TRBV14|TRBD2
CASSQGLAGFNEQFF
TGTGCCAGCAGCCAGGGTCTAGCGGGTTTCAATGAGCAGTTCTTC
>TRBJ1-2|few|TRBV20-1|NA
CSARPGVYGTF
TGCAGTGCTAGGCCGGGAGTTTATGGCACCTTC
>TRBJ2-2|many|TRBV7-9|NA
CASSALTGNTGELFF
TGTGCCAGCAGCGCACTGACAGGGAACACCGGGGAGCTGTTTTTT
>TRBJ1-5|many|TRBV10-3|NA
CAISEGVGVSQPQHF
TGTGCCATCAGTGAGGGAGTCGGGGTAAGTCAGCCCCAGCATTTT
>TRBJ1-2|many|TRBV20-1|NA
CSARKPGTPLGYGYTF
TGCAGTGCTAGAAAACCGGGAACACCTTTAGGCTATGGCTACACCTTC
>TRBJ1-6|many|TRBV2|NA
CASRDYRDRGSPLHF
TGTGCCAGCAGGGACTACAGGGACCGGGGTTCACCCCTCCACTTT
>TRBJ2-1|NA|TRBV20-1|TRBD2
CSAGGAGGTHNEQFF
TGCAGTGCTGGCGGGGCGGGGGGGACCCACAATGAGCAGTTCTTC
>TRBJ1-1|many|TRBV6-5|NA
CASSPLGGRGNTEAFF
TGTGCCAGCAGTCCGTTGGGGGGGCGAGGGAACACTGAAGCTTTCTTT
>TRBJ2-1|many|TRBV15|TRBD2
CATSRGDTSGANEQFF
TGTGCCACCAGCAGAGGGGACACTAGCGGGGCCAATGAGCAGTTCTTC
>TRBJ1-2|many|TRBV5-1|NA
CASSLNGYYGYTF
TGCGCCAGCAGCTTGAACGGTTACTATGGCTACACCTTC
>TRBJ1-6|many|TRBV27|NA
CASKGVGSPLHF
TGTGCCAGCAAAGGGGTAGGGTCACCCCTCCACTTT
>TRBJ2-2|many|TRBV6-1|NA
CASREGWTGELFF
TGTGCCAGCAGGGAGGGGTGGACCGGGGAGCTGTTTTTT
>TRBJ2-6|NA|TRBV5-5|NA
CASSLAASRGANVLTF
TGTGCCAGCAGCTTGGCAGCGTCTAGGGGGGCCAACGTCCTGACTTTC
>TRBJ2-2|many|TRBV11-2|NA
CASSRARRIGELFF
TGTGCCAGCAGCCGCGCCCGACGGATCGGGGAGCTGTTTTTT
>TRBJ2-1|many|TRBV16|TRBD2
CASSRSGGPYNEQFF
TGTGCCAGCAGCCGAAGCGGGGGTCCCTACAATGAGCAGTTCTTC
>TRBJ1-2|many|TRBV12-3/TRBV12-4|TRBD1
CASSLLGTGGYTF
TGTGCCAGCAGCCTCTTAGGGACAGGGGGCTACACCTTC
>TRBJ2-3|few|TRBV7-3|TRBD2
CASSLAGGFADTQYF
TGTGCCAGCAGCTTAGCGGGGGGGTTCGCAGATACGCAGTATTTT
>TRBJ1-2|NA|TRBV7-9|NA
CASSYPGYGYTF
TGTGCCAGCAGCTACCCAGGCTATGGCTACACCTTC
>TRBJ1-1|few|TRBV5-4|NA
CASSPSGTNLEAFF
TGTGCCAGCAGCCCTTCTGGGACAAACCTTGAAGCTTTCTTT
>TRBJ2-1|NA|TRBV6-1|TRBD2
CASRARSGGTNEQFF
TGTGCCAGCAGAGCCCGGAGCGGGGGGACCAATGAGCAGTTCTTC
>TRBJ2-5|many|TRBV7-3|NA
CASSLDRGKETQYF
TGTGCCAGCAGCTTAGATCGGGGTAAAGAGACCCAGTACTTC
>TRBJ1-2|few|TRBV6-5|TRBD1
CASSYAGTAAGYTF
TGTGCCAGCAGTTACGCCGGGACAGCGGCTGGCTACACCTTC
>TRBJ2-2|NA|TRBV20-1|TRBD2
CSATTSGATGELFF
TGCAGTGCGACGACTAGCGGGGCAACCGGGGAGCTGTTTTTT
>TRBJ2-2|many|TRBV4-2|NA
CASSQGIDARELFF
TGTGCCAGCAGCCAAGGAATAGATGCCCGGGAGCTGTTTTTT
>TRBJ2-3|many|TRBV7-2|NA
CASRGAGLSTDTQYF
TGTGCCAGCAGGGGGGCGGGCCTTAGCACAGATACGCAGTATTTT
>TRBJ2-5|many|TRBV20-1|TRBD2
CSASSGGAWETQYF
TGCAGTGCTAGTAGCGGGGGGGCCTGGGAGACCCAGTACTTC
>TRBJ1-6|many|TRBV10-2|TRBD1
CASSPGTANSPLHF
TGCGCCAGCAGCCCCGGGACAGCTAATTCACCCCTCCACTTT
>TRBJ2-1|medium-sized|TRBV24-1|NA
CATSDLRYEQFF
TGTGCCACCAGTGATCTTAGGTATGAGCAGTTCTTC
>TRBJ2-5|many|TRBV29-1|TRBD1
CSAFPTGSETQYF
TGCAGCGCCTTTCCGACAGGGTCGGAGACCCAGTACTTC
>TRBJ1-1|few|TRBV18|NA
CASSQDKNTEAFF
TGTGCCAGCTCACAGGACAAGAACACTGAAGCTTTCTTT
>TRBJ2-1|many|TRBV5-1|NA
CASSLYSYNEQFF
TGCGCCAGCAGCTTGTACAGTTACAATGAGCAGTTCTTC
>TRBJ2-5|many|TRBV5-6|NA
CASSRKETQYF
TGTGCCAGCAGCCGTAAAGAGACCCAGTACTTC
>TRBJ1-5|many|TRBV6-2/TRBV6-3|NA
CASSAGAGNQPQHF
TGTGCCAGCAGTGCAGGGGCAGGCAATCAGCCCCAGCATTTT
>TRBJ2-3|many|TRBV3-1|NA
CASSFIGTDTQYF
TGTGCCAGCAGTTTCATCGGAACAGATACGCAGTATTTT
>TRBJ1-2|few|TRBV20-1|NA
CSAVQRANYGYTF
TGCAGTGCTGTACAGAGAGCTAACTATGGCTACACCTTC
>TRBJ1-5|NA|TRBV7-2|NA
CASSPIRGSNQPQHF
TGTGCCAGCAGCCCTATCCGGGGGAGCAATCAGCCCCAGCATTTT